This T cell receptor beta chain was profiled in a study of shared clonotypes between healthy human individuals. Assay used: immunoSEQ multiplex PCR; TCRdb lists only in-frame clones, some missing. The profile covers about 730,000 clones, with 55% to 75% appearing a single time and approximately 2% taken by the ten largest. On this clone: The sample holds other DNA sequences that translate to the same CDR3.

All the donors were Caucasian adults who lived in Nashville, Tennessee. Investigators divided CD4+ cells into CD45RA+ naive and CD45RA-negative memory subsets. The junction had 7 bases not matched to a gene; V was cut back by 8 bases and J by 7 bases. The length of the CDR3 is 14 residues. Looked up from germline, CDR1 is MDHEN and CDR2 is SYDVKM. The sequence came from a woman younger than 45 in good health. The material sequenced was memory CD4+ T cells sorted from blood. Subset indicated: CD45RA-negative fraction. V is TRBV28 and J is TRBJ1-4, with 10 bases fitting TRBD1. As DNA, the CDR3 is TGTGCCAGCGGGCCGGGACAGGGGCGTGAAAAACTGTTTTTT. Its protein is CASGPGQGREKLFF.